The 14 T cell receptor beta chains given below trace back to one sample, sequenced in a study of T cells after yellow fever vaccination. TCRdb independently ran MiXCR on the 5' RACE reads; one entry per CDR3 protein. Of 450,000 to 650,000 distinct CDR3 sequences in the sample, less than 25% were seen once. Sequenced here: PBMCs, sampled about 21 days after the first yellow fever vaccination. The origin of the receptors is a man between 18 and 29 years old who received the YFV17D yellow fever vaccine.

The chain recombines TRBV2 with TRBJ2-2; no clear D gene. In germline, CDR1 is SNHLY, CDR2 FYNNEI. Deletions cut 5 bases from V and 0 bases from J, with 7 bases between. The length of the CDR3 is 14 residues. DNA of the CDR3: TGTGCCAGCAGTTTCTACACGAACACCGGGGAGCTGTTTTTT. This translates into CASSFYTNTGELFF.

This clonotype has a handful of counts. The rearrangement joins TRBV4-1 to TRBJ1-1, with D unresolved. V was shortened by 4 bases and J by 0 bases, with 9 bases between the two germline ends. The CDR3 is 14 residues long. CDR1 MGHRA and CDR2 YSYEKL come from the germline V gene. The CDR3, as DNA: TGCGCCAGCAGCCCCCAGGCGGTGAACACTGAAGCTTTCTTT. Amino acids: CASSPQAVNTEAFF.

The CDR3 loop is CASSYSIGGSYGYTF. As DNA, the CDR3 is TGTGCCAGCAGTTACTCGATCGGGGGTAGCTATGGCTACACCTTC. J is TRBJ1-2 and V is TRBV6-5; D perhaps matches TRBD1 (5 bases). CDR3 length: 15 amino acids. The V and J ends lost 0 bases and 4 bases respectively, with 12 bases between them. Germline assignment: CDR1 MNHEY and CDR2 SVGAGI.

This clonotype occurred a few times. The genes are TRBV7-9 and TRBJ1-1; no clear D gene. V was pared by 2 bases and J by 1 base, with 8 bases between. Per the germline V gene, CDR1 is SEHNR and CDR2 is FQNEAQ (reference sequence). The CDR3 is 14 residues long. The CDR3 here is CASSLMAANTEAFF. The DNA for the CDR3 is TGTGCCAGCAGCTTAATGGCAGCGAACACTGAAGCTTTCTTT.

This sequence joins TRBV7-2 and TRBJ2-1, with D perhaps TRBD2 (7 bases). The CDR3 length is 13 residues. CDR1 is SGHTA and CDR2 is FQGNSA in the germline V gene. V was clipped by 2 bases and J by 15 bases, with 17 bases between them. The CDR3 DNA reads as TGTGCCAGCAGCTTAAGGGAGGGGGGGAAAGCGTTCTTC. Protein sequence: CASSLREGGKAFF.

This CDR3 reads CSARGLTGNEQFF. CDR3 DNA sequence: TGCAGTGCTAGAGGATTGACAGGCAATGAGCAGTTCTTC. This chain connects TRBV20-1 to TRBJ2-1; possibly TRBD1 for D (6 bases). Looked up from germline, CDR1 is DFQATT and CDR2 is SNEGSKA (reference sequence). Between the trimmed V and J ends, which lost 1 base and 6 bases, there was a span of 10 bases. The CDR3 has 13 amino acids.

J is TRBJ1-6 and V is TRBV4-3; a weak D match, TRBD1 (5 bases). CDR3 length: 16 amino acids. In germline, CDR1 is LGHNA, CDR2 YSLEER. Trimming pared 4 bases from V and 5 bases from J, leaving 15 bases between. The CDR3 sequence is CASSRNPGQDNSPLHF. DNA of the CDR3: TGCGCCAGCAGCCGAAATCCGGGGCAGGATAATTCACCCCTCCACTTT.

This rearrangement joins TRBV20-1 to TRBJ2-4, with D tentatively TRBD2 (6 bases). Looked up from germline, CDR1 is DFQATT and CDR2 is SNEGSKA (reference sequence). V dropped 3 bases and J dropped 6 bases, with 9 bases sitting between them. This CDR3 has 12 residues. For the CDR3, the DNA is TGCAGTGCTAGTAGGGGAGGAAACATTCAGTACTTC. Translated: CSASRGGNIQYF.

This clonotype was seen more than once but under ten times. The chain carries TRBV6-5 and TRBJ2-7, with 7 bases matching TRBD1. This CDR3 is built from 16 residues. Germline CDR1 and CDR2: MNHEY and SVGAGI. V was pared by 2 bases and J by 2 bases, with 9 bases of the junction left unmatched. The CDR3 DNA sequence: TGTGCCAGCAGTTACACGGAACAGGGGTTCCCCTACGAGCAGTACTTC. Protein product: CASSYTEQGFPYEQYF.

The chain uses TRBV11-2 and TRBJ2-1, with 7 bases identical to TRBD2. This CDR3 contains 18 residues. Germline V CDR1 and CDR2: SGHAT, FQNNGV. V was clipped by 4 bases and J by 0 bases; unmatched bases: 12. Here the CDR3 reads CASSSHGEGGSSYNEQFF. In DNA form, the CDR3 reads TGTGCCAGCAGCTCGCACGGGGAGGGCGGGAGCTCCTACAATGAGCAGTTCTTC.

This chain links TRBV6-2 or TRBV6-3 with TRBJ1-2, with D perhaps TRBD1 (6 bases). There are 16 residues in the CDR3. V dropped 0 bases and J dropped 2 bases, with 13 bases sitting between them. In germline, CDR1 is MNHEY, CDR2 SVGEGT. The CDR3 reads CASSYSRQGRNYGYTF. In DNA, the CDR3 is TGTGCCAGCAGTTACTCCCGGCAGGGGAGGAACTATGGCTACACCTTC.

The V and J genes are TRBV7-9 and TRBJ1-1, with a possible D match to TRBD1 (5 bases). Per germline, CDR1 SEHNR and CDR2 FQNEAQ (reference sequence). The CDR3 covers 15 residues. V lost 3 bases to trimming and J lost 7 bases, with 18 bases between them. Here the CDR3 reads CASSFYFEGVNEAFF. For the CDR3, the DNA is TGTGCCAGCAGCTTTTATTTCGAAGGGGTTAATGAAGCTTTCTTT.

This clonotype was recorded a few times. The chain recombines TRBV7-6 with TRBJ1-1; D remains unclear. The V end was cut by 5 bases, the J end by 1 base, with 14 bases between. The CDR3 spans 15 residues. Germline V CDR1 and CDR2: SGHVS, FNYEAQ. CDR3 amino acids: CASSQMRGKNTEAFF. The CDR3 DNA is TGTGCCAGCAGCCAAATGAGAGGGAAGAACACTGAAGCTTTCTTT.

The gene calls are TRBV6-1 and TRBJ1-5; 7 positions match TRBD1. J lost 7 bases, V lost 6 bases, and 6 bases had no gene match. The CDR3 has 13 amino acids. Germline CDR1 and CDR2: MNHNS and SASEGT. CDR3 region: CASRQGVGQPQHF. The CDR3 region has the DNA TGTGCCAGCAGGCAGGGGGTAGGGCAGCCCCAGCATTTT.